This T cell receptor beta chain was observed in a study of blood T cell repertoires in COVID-19. Study in general: The United States, Italy and Spain supplied acute and convalescent COVID-19 samples.

Germline V gene data show CDR1 as LNHDA and CDR2 as SQIVND (reference sequence). The V and J ends lost 5 bases and 8 bases, in that order; junction bases with no gene match: 7. The CDR3 length is 14 residues. The assay was immunoSEQ multiplex PCR, and TCRdb's table has in-frame clones only and misses some. Of approximately 440,000 clones detected, about 87% appear once; the ten largest clones hold approximately 12%. V is TRBV19 and J is TRBJ1-4; the match to TRBD1 covers 8 bases. Sequenced input: peripheral blood. This receptor was identified in a woman aged 45-59 years with COVID-19, enrolled during active disease. CDR3 nucleotide sequence: TGTGCCAGTAGTCCTCGGACAGGGAGGGAAAAACTGTTTTTT. It codes for CASSPRTGREKLFF.